This T cell receptor beta chain was retrieved from a study of blood T cell repertoires in COVID-19. On the study more broadly: Acute and convalescent COVID-19 specimens originated in the United States, Italy and Spain.

In the study's own analysis: Reference gene primer amplification gave nucleated cell count estimates. The data were produced by immunoSEQ multiplex PCR, yet TCRdb's version contains in-frame clones alone and is incomplete. From that table come the V and J calls and clone size; the DNA was used to work out D and trimming. The sample includes around 370,000 clones, 90% to 95% seen only once; the top ten take roughly 3.3%. Trimming took off 3 bases at V and 7 bases at J, with 10 bases between the two ends. The germline V gene has CDR1 LNHNV and CDR2 YYDKDF (reference sequence). The CDR3 consists of 13 residues. This clone was observed a single time.

Sample: peripheral blood. The sequence came from a woman aged 18 to 35 who had recovered from COVID-19. The V gene is TRBV15, the J gene TRBJ1-5; no firm D call. CDR3 bases: TGTGCCACCAGCAGTCGGGGAAACCAGCCCCAGCATTTT. Amino acids: CATSSRGNQPQHF. Using reference TRBV15 and TRBJ1-5 for the parts outside the CDR3, the full variable domain is DAMVIQNPRYQVTQFGKPVTLSCSQTLNHNVMYWYQQKSSQAPKLLFHYYDKDFNNEADTPDNFQSRRPNTSFCFLDIRSPGLGDTAMYLCATSSRGNQPQHFGDGTRLSIL.